This TCR beta chain comes out of a study of T cell responses to AZD1222 COVID-19 vaccine. Overall study results and limits: Repertoires were collected only later (after the peak T cell response had occurred). Along spike, vaccine-associated CD4 TCRs were found throughout, with dominance at 160-218 and 743-854. As reported, nearly half of all spike-specific TCRs target variant regions that are unmutated.

Turning to this clone: Antigen: not known.

V was trimmed by 5 bases and J by 1 base, leaving 13 bases between them. Germline V CDR1 and CDR2: SGHRS, YFSETQ. The CDR3 extends over 14 amino acids. The repertoire was sequenced with immunoSEQ multiplex PCR; TCRdb's copy has only in-frame clones and lacks some. The sample gives roughly 150,000 clones, approximately 91% of which show up once; 1.5% is in the top ten. This chain connects TRBV5-1 to TRBJ2-7; D not certain. This receptor was identified in an adult who received the AZD1222 COVID-19 vaccine. The source was peripheral blood, collected 28 days after the second AZD1222 dose. The CDR3 region has the DNA TGCGCCAGCAGGGAAGACCTGCCGTCCTACGAGCAGTACTTC. It specifies CASREDLPSYEQYF.